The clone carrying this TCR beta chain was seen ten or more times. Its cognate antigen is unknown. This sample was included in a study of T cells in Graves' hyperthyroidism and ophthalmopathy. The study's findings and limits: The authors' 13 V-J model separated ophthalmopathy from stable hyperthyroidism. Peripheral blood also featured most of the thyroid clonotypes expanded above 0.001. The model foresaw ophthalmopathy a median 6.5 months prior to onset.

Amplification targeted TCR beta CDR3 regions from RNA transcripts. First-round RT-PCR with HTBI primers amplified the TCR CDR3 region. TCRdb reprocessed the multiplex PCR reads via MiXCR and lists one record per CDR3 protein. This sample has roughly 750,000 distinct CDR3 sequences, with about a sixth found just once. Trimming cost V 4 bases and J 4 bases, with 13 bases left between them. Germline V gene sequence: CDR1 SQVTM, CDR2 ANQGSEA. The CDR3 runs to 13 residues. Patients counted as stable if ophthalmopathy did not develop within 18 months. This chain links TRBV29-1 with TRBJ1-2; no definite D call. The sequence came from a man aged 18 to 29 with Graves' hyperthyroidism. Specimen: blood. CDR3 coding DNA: TGCAGCGTTGGCGTCCGGGAGGGCTATGGCTACACCTTC. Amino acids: CSVGVREGYGYTF.